One and the same sample provided the 27 T cell receptor beta chains below, sequenced in a study of post-analysis software for immune sequencing data. Study-level points and caveats: Among roughly 5 TRBV segments more frequent in patients than controls were TRBV5-6, TRBV5-1 and TRBV20-1.

Their specific antigens are unknown. Unique molecular identifiers were built into the TCR beta cDNA libraries. TCRdb passed the PCR reads through MiXCR, listing each CDR3 protein once. The repertoire consists of under 650,000 distinct CDR3 sequences, with roughly 40% occurring once and the leading ten covering more than 1.5%. The specimen sequenced was blood. The source is a girl aged 10 to 17 with multiple sclerosis.

This chain connects TRBV7-9 to TRBJ2-5; D perhaps matches TRBD1 (6 bases). Germline V gives CDR1 SEHNR, CDR2 FQNEAQ (reference sequence). V shed 5 bases and J shed 1 base, with 14 bases lying between them. The CDR3 is made up of 15 amino acids. This chain's CDR3 is CASSPDGTSQETQYF. The CDR3 bases are TGTGCCAGCAGCCCTGACGGGACATCCCAAGAGACCCAGTACTTC.

The chain couples TRBV5-1 to TRBJ2-7, with D possibly being TRBD2 (5 bases). Trimming shortened V by 3 bases and J by 3 bases, and 13 bases separated the two germline ends. The CDR3 is 14 residues long. Germline CDR1 SGHRS, CDR2 YFSETQ. The CDR3, as DNA: TGCGCCAGCAGCTGCCGGGGAAGCGTCTACGAGCAGTACTTC. Its protein product is CASSCRGSVYEQYF.

The genes are TRBV5-1 and TRBJ2-5, with 8 bases that match TRBD2. Germline V gene lookup returns CDR1 SGHRS and CDR2 YFSETQ. CDR3 length: 15 residues. Trimming at V came to 3 bases and at J to 5 bases, leaving 9 bases not matched to a gene. The DNA of the CDR3 is TGCGCCAGCAGCTACCTGACTAGCGTACAGGAGACCCAGTACTTC. It yields the protein CASSYLTSVQETQYF. The full variable domain, with the rest looked up from reference TRBV5-1 and TRBJ2-5, is KAGVTQTPRYLIKTRGQQVTLSCSPISGHRSVSWYQQTPGQGLQFLFEYFSETQRNKGNFPGRFSGRQFSNSRSEMNVSTLELGDSALYLCASSYLTSVQETQYFGPGTRLLVL.

This clonotype was found a few times. The chain has TRBV13 and TRBJ2-1; D ambiguous. Germline CDR1 PRHDT, CDR2 FYEKMQ (reference sequence). Trimming stripped 0 bases from V and 13 bases from J, with 13 bases between. There are 13 residues in the CDR3. In DNA, the CDR3 is TGTGCCAGCAGCTTAGGGGCCGCCCCAAACCAGTTCTTC. It codes for CASSLGAAPNQFF.

The J gene is TRBJ2-3, the V gene TRBV6-1, with TRBD1 matching over 9 bases. J was trimmed by 3 bases and V by 6 bases; bases with no gene match: 4. From germline, CDR1 is MNHNS and CDR2 SASEGT. This CDR3 spans 14 amino acids. CDR3 DNA: TGTGCCAGCAGGAAGGGACAGGGAACAGATACGCAGTATTTT. This gives the protein CASRKGQGTDTQYF.

On this clonotype itself: With a much larger clone just one base away, this may be a read error. This chain links TRBV6-4 with TRBJ2-2, with 10 bases matching TRBD1. V lost 4 bases and J lost 3; bases outside the gene matches: 2. The CDR3 contains 15 residues. Germline CDR1 and CDR2: MRHNA and SNTAGT. The DNA for the CDR3 is TGTGCCAGCAGTGCCGGGACAGGGGACACCGGGGAGCTGTTTTTT. Encoded protein: CASSAGTGDTGELFF.

The V call is TRBV27, the J call TRBJ1-5; D is perhaps TRBD1 (5 bases). Trimming took off 5 bases at V and 3 bases at J, with 11 bases between the two ends. The germline CDR1 and CDR2 sequences are MNHEY and SMNVEV (reference sequence). The CDR3 spans 14 residues. CDR3 sequence (DNA): TGTGCCAGCAGTAGGGGCCAGGCCAATCAGCCCCAGCATTTT. It encodes CASSRGQANQPQHF.

This chain joins TRBV7-8 and TRBJ2-1; TRBD2 matches 12 bases. The CDR3 sequence is 16 residues long. After removal of 5 bases from V and 1 base from J, the junction contained 3 bases not matched to a gene. Germline CDR1 SGHVS, CDR2 FQNEAQ. The CDR3 spells CASSPSGGVSYNEQFF. The DNA of the CDR3 is TGTGCCAGCAGCCCTAGCGGGGGGGTATCCTACAATGAGCAGTTCTTC.

This clonotype was recorded a few times. The chain employs TRBV29-1 and TRBJ2-7; the D is unclear. The germline gives CDR1 SQVTM, CDR2 ANQGSEA. The CDR3 has 11 amino acids. Trimming removed 6 bases from V and 4 bases from J, with 10 bases in between. The CDR3 reads CSVDDGYEQYF. Here the CDR3 DNA reads TGCAGCGTCGACGACGGATACGAGCAGTACTTC.

The DNA of the CDR3 is TGTGCCAGCACTATCAGCCGGGACAGGTACTACGAGCAGTACTTC. Translated, it gives CASTISRDRYYEQYF. This chain uses TRBV12-3 or TRBV12-4 with TRBJ2-5, with TRBD1 identical over 8 bases. The J call is uncertain, as TRBJ2-7 better fits the DNA end. The CDR3 extends over 15 amino acids.

V usage is TRBV12-3 or TRBV12-4 and J usage is TRBJ1-5; D is possibly TRBD1 (5 bases). V was trimmed by 6 bases and J by 4 bases, leaving 16 bases between them. CDR3 length equals 15 residues. The DNA of the CDR3 is TGTGCCAGCAGGGAAAAAACTTGGGGGAATCAGCCCCAGCATTTT. Translating gives CASREKTWGNQPQHF.

A few counts support this clonotype. The chain joins TRBV5-1 to TRBJ1-1, with a possible D match to TRBD1 (5 bases). CDR1 is SGHRS and CDR2 is YFSETQ in the germline V gene. The CDR3 length is 14 residues. Trimming stripped 6 bases from V and 1 base from J, with 13 bases between. As DNA, the CDR3 is TGCGCCAGCAAAACAGGCCGCCAGAACACTGAAGCTTTCTTT. Translated: CASKTGRQNTEAFF.

V usage is TRBV4-2 and J usage is TRBJ2-1, with 11 bases identical to TRBD2. Germline CDR1 is LGHNA and CDR2 is YNFKEQ. Trimming at V came to 0 bases and at J to 5 bases, leaving 6 bases not matched to a gene. This CDR3 region has 17 residues. CDR3 region: CASSQEFGTSGHNEQFF. Written as DNA, the CDR3 is TGTGCCAGCAGCCAAGAGTTCGGGACTAGCGGTCACAATGAGCAGTTCTTC.

CDR3 region: CASSSTPGSNEKLFF. DNA for the CDR3: TGTGCCAGCAGCTCCACCCCGGGCTCTAATGAAAAACTGTTTTTT. This chain connects TRBV27 to TRBJ1-4; D unclear. This CDR3 is built from 15 residues. The germline gives CDR1 MNHEY, CDR2 SMNVEV (reference sequence). V was clipped by 6 bases and J by 3 bases, with 14 bases between them.

This clonotype was detected a few times. The gene calls are TRBV12-3 or TRBV12-4 and TRBJ1-2, with D possibly TRBD1 on 5 matching bases. V dropped 1 base and J dropped 12 bases, with 9 bases sitting between them. The CDR3 loop spans 11 amino acids. The CDR3 is CASSLGGTNTF. CDR3 nucleotides: TGTGCCAGCAGTTTAGGTGGGACCAACACCTTC.

The gene calls are TRBV7-6 and TRBJ2-7, with D hard to call. Trimming stripped 1 base from V and 2 bases from J, with 9 bases between. Germline values: CDR1 SGHVS, CDR2 FNYEAQ. The CDR3 extends over 14 amino acids. The CDR3 DNA is TGTGCCAGCAGCTTAGATGGCCTTGCCTACGAGCAGTACTTC. Amino acids: CASSLDGLAYEQYF. The entire variable domain, with the rest obtained from reference TRBV7-6 and TRBJ2-7, is as follows: GAGVSQSPRYKVTKRGQDVALRCDPISGHVSLYWYRQALGQGPEFLTYFNYEAQQDKSGLPNDRFSAERPEGSISTLTIQRTEQRDSAMYRCASSLDGLAYEQYFGPGTRLTVT.

The rearrangement uses TRBV2 and TRBJ1-2; D call uncertain. The CDR3 sequence is 10 residues long. CDR1 is SNHLY, CDR2 FYNNEI, per germline. V was pared by 9 bases and J by 3 bases, with 5 bases between. Written as DNA, the CDR3 is TGTGCCAGAGAAGACTATGGCTACACCTTC. Protein sequence: CAREDYGYTF.

The V gene is TRBV7-8, the J gene TRBJ1-6, with 7 nucleotides matching TRBD1. The trim removed 6 bases at V and 10 bases at J, leaving 12 bases unmatched. Looked up from germline, CDR1 is SGHVS and CDR2 is FQNEAQ. The CDR3 totals 15 residues. The CDR3 is CASSFTTGKASPLHF. CDR3 bases: TGTGCCAGCAGTTTCACGACAGGGAAGGCGTCACCCCTCCACTTT.

The chain combines TRBV14 with TRBJ2-3; perhaps TRBD2 as D (6 bases). This CDR3 is 15 amino acids long. Germline CDR1 reads SGHDN; CDR2 reads FVKESK. V lost 0 bases and J 2 bases, leaving 9 bases between the germline ends. This chain's CDR3 is CASSQEEGYTDTQYF. DNA of the CDR3: TGTGCCAGCAGCCAAGAGGAGGGCTACACAGATACGCAGTATTTT.

The chain uses TRBV27 and TRBJ2-3, with D possibly TRBD2 on 7 matching bases. Trimming took 2 bases from V and 4 from J, leaving 10 bases between them. Germline CDR1 reads MNHEY; CDR2 reads SMNVEV (reference sequence). The CDR3 has 14 residues. The CDR3 DNA reads as TGTGCCAGCAGTTTAGCGGGGGCCGCAGATACGCAGTATTTT. Protein sequence: CASSLAGAADTQYF.

This clonotype was picked up a small number of times. The chain has TRBV7-6 and TRBJ2-5; 14 nucleotides align to TRBD2. This CDR3 is 17 amino acids long. Trimming cost V 5 bases and J 4 bases; bases outside gene matches: 9. CDR1 and CDR2 (germline): SGHVS, FNYEAQ. In DNA form, the CDR3 reads TGTGCCAGCAGCGCCTCGACTAGCGGGAGGGTGAGAGAGACCCAGTACTTC. Protein: CASSASTSGRVRETQYF.

The V gene is TRBV12-3 or TRBV12-4, the J gene TRBJ2-7; the match to TRBD2 covers 15 bases. This CDR3 has 15 amino acids. Germline trimming cut 7 bases from V and 4 bases from J; bases unmatched to any gene: 5. The CDR3, as DNA: TGTGCCAGCACCTTTGGGACTAGCGGGGGGTACGAGCAGTACTTC. Amino acids: CASTFGTSGGYEQYF.

The gene calls are TRBV7-6 and TRBJ1-6; a possible D gene is TRBD1 (6 bases). The V end was cut by 1 base, the J end by 14 bases, with 15 bases between. CDR1 is SGHVS and CDR2 is FNYEAQ in the germline V gene. The CDR3 is made up of 14 amino acids. This CDR3 is CASSLGGQGDTLHF. The CDR3 coding sequence is TGTGCCAGCAGCTTAGGGGGGCAGGGAGACACCCTCCACTTT.

The chain joins TRBV11-3 to TRBJ2-7, with 9 nucleotides matching TRBD2. The CDR3 has 18 residues. V lost 5 bases and J lost 1; bases outside the gene matches: 15. Germline V lookup: CDR1 SGHNT, CDR2 YENEEA. CDR3 loop: CASSTVRMGLAFSYEQYF. The CDR3 nucleotides are TGTGCCAGCAGCACGGTCCGGATGGGACTAGCCTTTTCCTACGAGCAGTACTTC. The full variable domain, its missing parts supplied by reference TRBV11-3 and TRBJ2-7, is EAGVVQSPRYKIIEKKQPVAFWCNPISGHNTLYWYLQNLGQGPELLIRYENEEAVDDSQLPKDRFSAERLKGVDSTLKIQPAELGDSAVYLCASSTVRMGLAFSYEQYFGPGTRLTVT.

This chain links TRBV12-3 or TRBV12-4 with TRBJ1-1, with 7 bases identical to TRBD1. The CDR3 runs 16 residues. The V gene end was trimmed by 3 bases and the J gene end by 1 base; junction bases not matched to a gene: 8. The CDR3 sequence is CASSFARGKENTEAFF. DNA for the CDR3: TGTGCCAGCAGTTTCGCCAGGGGGAAGGAGAACACTGAAGCTTTCTTT.

To note about this clonotype: A much larger clone lies one base from this, so it may be a read error. The rearrangement links TRBV29-1 to TRBJ2-7; D may match TRBD1 or TRBD2 (5 bases each). CDR1 is SQVTM and CDR2 is ANQGSEA in the germline V gene. This CDR3 comprises 13 residues. V was clipped by 1 base and J by 4 bases, with 11 bases between them. The CDR3 coding sequence is TGCAGCGTTGAAGCGGGGCCACGGTACGAGCAGTACTTC. Translating gives CSVEAGPRYEQYF.

CDR3 amino acids: CSVNTGVTNEKLFF. Written as DNA, the CDR3 is TGCAGCGTAAACACAGGGGTGACTAATGAAAAACTGTTTTTT. The chain carries TRBV29-1 and TRBJ1-4, with 7 bases identical to TRBD1. Unmatched junction bases numbered 6, after V lost 6 bases and J lost 2 bases. CDR1 and CDR2 (germline): SQVTM, ANQGSEA. The CDR3 loop spans 14 amino acids.